Listed below are T cell receptor beta chains from one sample, sequenced in a study of shared clonotypes between healthy human individuals. Assay used: immunoSEQ multiplex PCR; TCRdb lists only in-frame clones, some missing. The data hold 2 million to 2.5 million clones, with approximately 95% observed a single time. Sequencing was performed on naive CD8+ T cells sorted from blood. All receptors derive from a man between 18 and 35 years old in good health. CDR3s include the opening cysteine and the closing phenylalanine or tryptophan. D genes are given only for firm matches. The size of a clone is reported for some rows only, either as once, few or many, or as a class for expanded clones.

j_gene	len	v_gene	abundance	d_gene	CDR3aa	CDR3nt
TRBJ1-5	16	TRBV4-1	.	.	CASSQVPHDSNQPQHF	TGCGCCAGCAGCCAAGTCCCCCACGACAGCAATCAGCCCCAGCATTTT
TRBJ2-7	13	TRBV7-6	.	TRBD1	CASSPGTGYEQYF	TGTGCCTCTTCCCCCGGGACAGGCTACGAGCAGTACTTC
TRBJ1-2	15	TRBV11-2	once	.	CASSTWDNRVGGYTF	TGTGCCAGCAGCACGTGGGACAATAGAGTTGGTGGCTACACCTTC
TRBJ2-7	13	TRBV5-1	.	.	CASSLVPGGEQYF	TGCGCCAGCAGCTTGGTCCCGGGCGGCGAGCAGTACTTC
TRBJ2-2	13	TRBV6-5	.	.	CASSTDLTGELFF	TGTGCCAGCAGTACGGACCTCACCGGGGAGCTGTTTTTT
TRBJ2-7	13	TRBV7-8	.	.	CASSTRGTYEQYF	TGTGCCAGCAGCACCCGGGGAACCTACGAGCAGTACTTC
TRBJ1-2	16	TRBV7-8	.	.	CASSTYPREGWNGYTF	TGTGCCAGCAGCACATACCCCAGGGAAGGGTGGAATGGCTACACCTTC
TRBJ2-5	14	TRBV6-5	once	.	CASSGTGGQETQYF	TGTGCCAGCAGTGGAACGGGCGGCCAAGAGACCCAGTACTTC
TRBJ1-3	15	TRBV7-9	.	.	CASTPLGGFGNTIYF	TGTGCCAGCACCCCGTTGGGGGGGTTTGGAAACACCATATATTTT
TRBJ1-1	16	TRBV9	.	TRBD1	CASSAAGTGGHTEAFF	TGTGCCAGCAGCGCAGCCGGGACAGGGGGCCACACTGAAGCTTTCTTT
TRBJ2-1	16	TRBV6-5	.	.	CASSYSGGEVGNEQFF	TGTGCCAGCAGTTACTCTGGAGGGGAGGTGGGTAATGAGCAGTTCTTC
TRBJ2-5	12	TRBV11-1	.	.	CASSLPMGTQYF	TGTGCCAGCAGCTTACCTATGGGGACCCAGTACTTC
TRBJ2-7	13	TRBV29-1	.	TRBD1	CSVATGGSYEQYF	TGCAGCGTCGCGACAGGGGGTTCGTACGAGCAGTACTTC
TRBJ1-6	14	TRBV6-6	once	.	CASSYRDQNSPLHF	TGTGCCAGCAGTTACCGGGACCAAAATTCACCCCTCCACTTT
TRBJ2-3	16	TRBV7-9	.	TRBD2	CASSPSGGRLADTQYF	TGTGCCAGCAGCCCTAGCGGAGGACGCCTAGCAGATACGCAGTATTTT
TRBJ2-1	12	TRBV7-8	once	.	CASSLSGREQFF	TGTGCCAGCAGCTTATCGGGCAGAGAGCAGTTCTTC
TRBJ2-7	16	TRBV7-9	.	TRBD2	CASSPGVTSGRMEQYF	TGTGCCAGCAGCCCAGGGGTGACTAGCGGGAGAATGGAGCAGTACTTC
TRBJ2-5	13	TRBV5-4	.	.	CASSLGVVETQYF	TGTGCCAGCAGCTTGGGGGTCGTAGAGACCCAGTACTTC
TRBJ2-7	15	TRBV6-6	.	.	CASSLDWESSYEQYF	TGTGCCAGCAGCTTGGACTGGGAAAGCTCCTACGAGCAGTACTTC
TRBJ2-7	16	TRBV18	.	.	CASSGLAGGLTYEQYF	TGTGCCAGCTCGGGGTTGGCAGGGGGGCTTACCTACGAGCAGTACTTC